This note documents a single TCR beta chain sequence. Its specific antigen is unknown. No base-level quality is on record; no much larger clone is a single base apart. Library construction relied on 5' RACE. A second PCR of about 6 to 12 cycles was run with a J-beta primer mix and a sample-barcoded 5' primer. Each TCR beta cDNA molecule received a unique molecular identifier from a template-switch 5' adaptor carrying 12 random nucleotides. At least 3 million CDR3-containing paired-end reads were obtained from each sample. First-strand cDNA was synthesized from all RNA with the Mint cDNA synthesis kit, primed by a TRBC-specific oligonucleotide. Following uracil-DNA glycosylase treatment, a first 18-cycle PCR with universal primers M1SS and BC2_uni_R was performed on all cDNA. As for the original processing: Normalization of each sample was performed by random selection of 1 million high-quality reads, each carrying a distinct molecular identifier. Instead of being binned into consensus sequences, reads with shared molecular identifiers were discarded. MiTCR, set to a Q25 quality threshold and the strictest error-elimination algorithm, was used for CDR3 identification, clonotype clustering and error correction. Lower-bound total TCR beta diversity was estimated with a nonparametric unseen species model using Euler transformation. In-frame beta chains were kept once TCRdb had trimmed the public reads at Q25 with fastp and called clones with MiXCR. Records with the same CDR3 protein are collapsed into one entry carrying the most frequent genes and DNA. TCRdb assigned the V and J calls; the authors' analysis was not used. Counted in this sample were fewer than 2 million distinct CDR3 sequences; roughly two fifths of them appeared once. The leading ten clones occupy 20% to 25% of the sample.

These data belong to a study of blood T cells in healthy people across ages (dated by TCRdb to between 2015 and 2017). Regarding the study in general: Template switching captured roughly one uniquely barcoded TCR beta cDNA molecule per two T cells in model experiments. The study analyzed two additional independent replicas of 1 million unique cDNA reads from the same blood draw for two donors, one aged 18 to 30 and one aged 80 or older. Donors of different ages were randomly distributed across sequencing lanes to avoid experimental bias. Age-related changes in TCR beta repertoire diversity were measured in the study by deep sequencing normalized with unique cDNA molecular identifiers. Donors were grouped into four age groups: young (average approximately 16 years), middle-aged (39), aged (about 59) and long-lived (less than 85). Points the paper makes about the study in general: The percentage of naive T cells measured by flow cytometry correlated strongly with observed TCR beta diversity. Estimates of total diversity based on one million sequenced T cells were considered lower bounds and underestimates. Compared with the aged group, the long-lived group had more naive CD4+ T cells, fewer expanded clones and increased TCR diversity, a pattern suggesting age selection. Because donor CMV infection status was unknown, age-related changes in expanded clonotypes were potentially confounded. Bulk unsorted PBMC profiling prevented conclusive comparison of naive and antigen-experienced compartments. As age increased, observed TCR beta diversity per million T cells dropped in a roughly linear way, and a significant reduction was already evident by age 40.

Looking up the germline V gene yields CDR1 SNHLY and CDR2 FYNNEI. The CDR3, from cysteine to phenylalanine, totals 14 residues. Only CDR3 DNA is held: 42 bases, read in frame from base 1. V is cut back by 10 bases and J by 7 bases, with 7 bases in the junction unmatched. Donors were about 36 systemically healthy Caucasian individuals from Russia aged roughly 6 to 90 years. Roughly 9 milliliters of peripheral blood were drawn from each donor into EDTA-treated Vacutainer tubes. Ficoll-Paque density-gradient centrifugation was used to isolate PBMCs, with at least 6 million per sample. Total RNA, at least 6 micrograms per sample, was extracted from PBMCs with Trizol reagent. For every donor, an aliquot of PBMCs went through flow cytometry to measure the percentages of naive CD45RAhigh/CD27high T cells.

The chain couples TRBV2 to TRBJ2-1, and 13 junctional nucleotides match TRBD2. The origin of this receptor is a human donor in good health. The sample consisted of blood. The nucleotide sequence reads as follows: TGTGCCACCAAGACTAGCGGGGGGACAAATGAGCAGTTCTTC. It codes for CATKTSGGTNEQFF.